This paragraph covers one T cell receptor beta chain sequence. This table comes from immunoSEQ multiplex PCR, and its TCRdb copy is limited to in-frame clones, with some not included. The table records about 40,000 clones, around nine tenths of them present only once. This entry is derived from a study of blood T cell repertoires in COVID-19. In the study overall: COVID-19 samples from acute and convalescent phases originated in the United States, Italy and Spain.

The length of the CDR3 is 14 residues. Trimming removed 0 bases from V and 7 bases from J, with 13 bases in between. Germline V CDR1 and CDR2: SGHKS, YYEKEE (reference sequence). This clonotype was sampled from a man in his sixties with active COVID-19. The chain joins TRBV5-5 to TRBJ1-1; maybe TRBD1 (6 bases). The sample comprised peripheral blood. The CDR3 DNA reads TGTGCCAGCAGCTTGGACGGGGGGCGGGTTGAAGCTTTCTTT. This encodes CASSLDGGRVEAFF.